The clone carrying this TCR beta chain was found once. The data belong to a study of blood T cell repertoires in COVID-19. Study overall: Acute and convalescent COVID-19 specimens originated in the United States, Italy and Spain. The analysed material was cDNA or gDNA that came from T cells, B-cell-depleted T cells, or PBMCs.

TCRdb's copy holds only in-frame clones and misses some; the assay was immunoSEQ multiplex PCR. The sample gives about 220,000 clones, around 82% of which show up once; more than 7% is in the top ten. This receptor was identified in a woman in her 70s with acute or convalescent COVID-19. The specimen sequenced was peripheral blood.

The CDR3 reads CSASLAGGPGGTDTQYF. In DNA, the CDR3 is TGCAGTGCTAGTCTAGCGGGGGGGCCAGGGGGAACAGATACGCAGTATTTT. The gene calls are TRBV20-1 and TRBJ2-3, with 12 bases aligning to TRBD2. Germline values: CDR1 DFQATT, CDR2 SNEGSKA (reference sequence). The CDR3 extends over 17 amino acids. V shed 3 bases and J 3 bases; nucleotides not matched to a gene: 10.